Each of the 20 T cell receptor beta chains below was sequenced from the same sample in a study of control samples from healthy donors and cancer patients. Method: immunoSEQ multiplex PCR; TCRdb's copy keeps in-frame clones and lacks some. The sample has approximately 160,000 clones; more than 85% are singletons. Sequences were obtained from blood. The source is a woman aged 40-49 years in good health.

The chain couples TRBV16 to TRBJ1-2; the match to TRBD1 covers 8 bases. Germline trimming cut 3 bases from V and 7 bases from J; bases unmatched to any gene: 13. Germline lookup yields CDR1 KGHSY and CDR2 FQNENV. This CDR3 is 16 amino acids long. Here the CDR3 DNA reads TGTGCCAGCAGCCACCCCCCGGGTCAGGGGGCCGGTGGCTACACCTTC. Its protein is CASSHPPGQGAGGYTF.

CDR3: CASSQGRGDQETQYF. The CDR3 DNA reads TGTGCCAGCAGCCAAGGGAGGGGGGATCAGGAGACCCAGTACTTC. The chain uses TRBV4-2 and TRBJ2-5; D assignment may be TRBD1 or TRBD2 (6 bases each). Between the trimmed V and J ends, which lost 1 base and 5 bases, there was a span of 14 bases. The V gene's germline CDR1 is LGHNA and CDR2 YNFKEQ. CDR3 length equals 15 residues.

This rearrangement joins TRBV6-2 or TRBV6-3 to TRBJ2-7; D possibly corresponds to TRBD1 (6 bases). Trimming removed 0 bases at V and 3 bases at J, with 6 bases between. The CDR3 covers 13 residues. Germline values: CDR1 MNHEY, CDR2 SVGEGT. CDR3 protein: CASSYSRGYEQYF. CDR3 sequence (DNA): TGTGCCAGCAGTTACTCCAGGGGCTACGAGCAGTACTTC.

The rearrangement joins TRBV12-5 to TRBJ2-1, with TRBD1 as a possible D gene (6 bases). V gave up 1 base and J gave up 6 bases, with 10 bases separating them. Germline values: CDR1 LGHNT, CDR2 FRNRAP. This CDR3 spans 14 amino acids. CDR3 residues: CASGLGTVRNEQFF. The CDR3 nucleotides read TGTGCTAGTGGTTTGGGGACAGTCCGCAATGAGCAGTTCTTC.

The V and J genes are TRBV9 and TRBJ2-1; D is unclear. The CDR3 loop spans 14 amino acids. Germline-derived CDR1 and CDR2 are SGDLS and YYNGEE. V was clipped by 4 bases and J by 8 bases, with 16 bases between them. The CDR3 region has the DNA TGTGCCAGCAGCCCCGACGTGAGTCGGGATGAGCAGTTCTTC. Translating gives CASSPDVSRDEQFF.

A single count supports this clone. This chain links TRBV29-1 with TRBJ2-7; 8 bases fit TRBD2. CDR1 SQVTM and CDR2 ANQGSEA come from the germline V gene. V dropped 4 bases and J dropped 2; count of bases not matched to a gene: 7. The CDR3 runs to 14 residues. For the CDR3, the DNA is TGCAGCGTTGCGGCCGGGGGGGTCGCCTACGAGCAGTACTTC. It encodes CSVAAGGVAYEQYF.

This clone has just one count. CDR3 sequence: CASRDLILHYGYTF. The DNA of the CDR3 is TGTGCCAGCAGGGATTTGATACTCCACTATGGCTACACCTTC. V usage is TRBV6-5 and J usage is TRBJ1-2; D is ambiguous. V lost 6 bases and J 3 bases, leaving 14 bases between the germline ends. From germline, CDR1 is MNHEY and CDR2 SVGAGI. This CDR3 region has 14 residues.

The chain employs TRBV7-8 and TRBJ2-3, with D perhaps being TRBD1 or TRBD2 (7 bases each). V was pared by 7 bases and J by 7 bases, with 18 bases between. The CDR3 runs to 14 residues. The germline V gene has CDR1 SGHVS and CDR2 FQNEAQ. The CDR3 loop is CASIRGGGINTQYF. For the CDR3, the DNA is TGTGCCAGCATCAGGGGAGGGGGCATAAATACGCAGTATTTT. The variable domain in full, with the rest retrieved from reference TRBV7-8 and TRBJ2-3, is GAGVSQSPRYKVAKRGQDVALRCDPISGHVSLFWYQQALGQGPEFLTYFQNEAQLDKSGLPSDRFFAERPEGSVSTLKIQRTQQEDSAVYLCASIRGGGINTQYFGPGTRLTVL.

V usage is TRBV7-3 and J usage is TRBJ2-3; D gene ambiguous. Germline CDR1 SGHTA, CDR2 FQGTGA. Trimming pared 5 bases from V and 1 base from J, leaving 7 bases between. The CDR3 extends over 13 amino acids. This CDR3 reads CASSTEGTDTQYF. In nucleotides, the CDR3 is TGTGCCAGCAGCACCGAAGGCACAGATACGCAGTATTTT. The full variable domain, with the rest looked up from reference TRBV7-3 and TRBJ2-3, is GAGVSQTPSNKVTEKGKYVELRCDPISGHTALYWYRQSLGQGPEFLIYFQGTGAADDSGLPNDRFFAVRPEGSVSTLKIQRTERGDSAVYLCASSTEGTDTQYFGPGTRLTVL.

The genes are TRBV6-6 and TRBJ2-2; the match to TRBD2 covers 9 bases. Looked up from germline, CDR1 is MNHNY and CDR2 is SVGAGI (reference sequence). CDR3 length: 14 residues. V was clipped by 4 bases and J by 7 bases; unmatched bases: 4. CDR3: CASSSGLALGELFF. The DNA for the CDR3 is TGTGCCAGCAGTTCGGGACTAGCTCTCGGGGAGCTGTTTTTT.

The genes are TRBV5-1 and TRBJ1-1; D not certain. Germline V gives CDR1 SGHRS, CDR2 YFSETQ. The CDR3 contains 14 residues. Trimming removed 5 bases from V and 0 bases from J, with 11 bases in between. The CDR3: CASRPEVMNTEAFF. The DNA of the CDR3 is TGCGCCAGCAGACCCGAGGTCATGAACACTGAAGCTTTCTTT.

The chain is built from TRBV12-3 or TRBV12-4 and TRBJ2-3; no firm D call. This CDR3 region has 13 residues. Deletions cut 3 bases from V and 2 bases from J, with 6 bases between. The CDR3 sequence: CASSFVNTDTQYF. The DNA of the CDR3 is TGTGCCAGCAGTTTTGTAAACACAGATACGCAGTATTTT.

The chain has TRBV4-1 and TRBJ1-4; perhaps TRBD1 as D (6 bases). The CDR3 extends over 12 amino acids. Germline V gene data show CDR1 as MGHRA and CDR2 as YSYEKL. V shed 1 base and J shed 11 bases, with 8 bases lying between them. The CDR3 sequence: CASSQGDRKLFF. DNA for the CDR3: TGCGCCAGCAGCCAAGGTGACAGGAAACTGTTTTTT.

The chain combines TRBV10-1 with TRBJ2-3; D could derive from TRBD1 or TRBD2 (5 bases each). Germline CDR1 reads WNHNN; CDR2 reads SYGVQD (reference sequence). V was cut by 5 bases and J by 11 bases, with 14 bases left in between. The CDR3 has 12 residues. CDR3 DNA sequence: TGCGCCAGCAGTCCCGGGACCTTAATGCAGTATTTT. It yields the protein CASSPGTLMQYF.

DNA for the CDR3: TGTGCCAGCAGCGACCCGGCGGGATTCAATGAAAAACTGTTTTTT. Translation: CASSDPAGFNEKLFF. The chain recombines TRBV6-5 with TRBJ1-4; D call uncertain. V dropped 6 bases and J dropped 5 bases, with 16 bases sitting between them. Per the germline V gene, CDR1 is MNHEY and CDR2 is SVGAGI. This CDR3 spans 15 amino acids.

V and J are TRBV3-1 (or the pseudogene TRBV3-2) and TRBJ2-3, with a tentative D call TRBD2 (6 bases). This CDR3 is 15 amino acids long. Trimming stripped 3 bases from V and 0 bases from J, with 10 bases between. Per the germline V gene, CDR1 is LGHDT and CDR2 is YNNKEL (reference sequence). The CDR3 DNA is TGTGCCAGCAGCCAGGCGGGGACTAGCACAGATACGCAGTATTTT. It yields the protein CASSQAGTSTDTQYF.

This chain connects TRBV7-9 to TRBJ2-5, with 9 bases lining up with TRBD2. Losses at the gene ends were 2 bases for V and 5 bases for J; bases not matched to a gene: 9. This CDR3 has 16 amino acids. Germline CDR1 SEHNR, CDR2 FQNEAQ (reference sequence). This CDR3 reads CASSLYLAGDLETQYF. The DNA of the CDR3 is TGTGCCAGCAGCTTATATTTAGCGGGGGATTTGGAGACCCAGTACTTC.

The chain is built from TRBV19 and TRBJ1-2; 7 positions agree with TRBD1. The germline gives CDR1 LNHDA, CDR2 SQIVND (reference sequence). V was pared by 6 bases and J by 4 bases, with 8 bases of the junction left unmatched. The CDR3 loop spans 14 amino acids. CDR3 bases: TGTGCCAGTAGACAAGGGGGCCGGGGCTATGGCTACACCTTC. Residues: CASRQGGRGYGYTF.

The chain has TRBV10-3 and TRBJ1-2; tentative D call: TRBD1 (5 bases). The V gene lost 9 bases and the J gene lost 2 bases, with 10 bases spanning the gap. Looked up from germline, CDR1 is ENHRY and CDR2 is SYGVKD. This CDR3 has 12 residues. The DNA for the CDR3 is TGTGCCATTCCACAGGAAAACTATGGCTACACCTTC. This gives the protein CAIPQENYGYTF.

This clone was seen only once. The V call is TRBV12-3 or TRBV12-4, the J call TRBJ1-5; D not certain. The CDR3 runs 12 residues. Between the trimmed V and J ends, which lost 2 bases and 6 bases, there was a span of 5 bases. CDR3 residues: CASSLISQPQHF. The DNA of the CDR3 is TGTGCCAGCAGTTTAATCAGTCAGCCCCAGCATTTT.